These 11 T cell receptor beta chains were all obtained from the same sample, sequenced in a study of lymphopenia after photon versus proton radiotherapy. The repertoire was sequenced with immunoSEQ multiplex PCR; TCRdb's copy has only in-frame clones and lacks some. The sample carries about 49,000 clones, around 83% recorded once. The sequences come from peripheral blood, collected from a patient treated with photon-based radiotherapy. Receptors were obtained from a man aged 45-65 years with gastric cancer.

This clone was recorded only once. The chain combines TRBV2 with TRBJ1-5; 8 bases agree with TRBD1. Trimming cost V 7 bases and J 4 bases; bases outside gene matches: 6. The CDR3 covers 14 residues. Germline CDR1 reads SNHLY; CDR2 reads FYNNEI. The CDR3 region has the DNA TGTGCCAGCACTTGGGACAGGCGGAATCAGCCCCAGCATTTT. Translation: CASTWDRRNQPQHF.

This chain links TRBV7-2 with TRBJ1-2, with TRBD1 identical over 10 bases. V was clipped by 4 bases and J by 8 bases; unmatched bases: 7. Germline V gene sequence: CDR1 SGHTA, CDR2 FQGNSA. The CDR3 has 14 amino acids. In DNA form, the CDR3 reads TGTGCCAGCAGCTCCTCGGGGACAGGGGTCGGCTACACCTTC. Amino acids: CASSSSGTGVGYTF.

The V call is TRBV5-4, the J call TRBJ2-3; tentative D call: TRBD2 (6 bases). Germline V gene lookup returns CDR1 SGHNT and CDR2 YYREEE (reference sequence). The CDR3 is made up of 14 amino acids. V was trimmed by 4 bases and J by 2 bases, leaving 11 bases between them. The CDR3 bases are TGTGCCAGCAGCCCCTCGGGGGTCACAGATACGCAGTATTTT. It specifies CASSPSGVTDTQYF.

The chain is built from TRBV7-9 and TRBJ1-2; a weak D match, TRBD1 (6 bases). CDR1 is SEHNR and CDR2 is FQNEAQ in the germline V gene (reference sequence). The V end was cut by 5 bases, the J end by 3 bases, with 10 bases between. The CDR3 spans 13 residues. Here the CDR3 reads CASSPAGDYGYTF. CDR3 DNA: TGTGCCAGCAGCCCCGCAGGGGACTATGGCTACACCTTC.

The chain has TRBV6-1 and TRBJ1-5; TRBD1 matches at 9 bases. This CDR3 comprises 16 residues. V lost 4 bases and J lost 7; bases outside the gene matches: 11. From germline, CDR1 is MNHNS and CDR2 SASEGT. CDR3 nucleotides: TGTGCCAGCAGTGCCCCGGACAGGGGCGGGAGGCAGCCCCAGCATTTT. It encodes CASSAPDRGGRQPQHF.

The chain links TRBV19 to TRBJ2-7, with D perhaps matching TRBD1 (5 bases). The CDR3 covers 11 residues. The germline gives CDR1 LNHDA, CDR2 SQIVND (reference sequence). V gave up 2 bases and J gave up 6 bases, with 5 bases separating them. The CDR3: CASSIRGEQYF. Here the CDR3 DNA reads TGTGCCAGTAGTATAAGGGGCGAGCAGTACTTC.

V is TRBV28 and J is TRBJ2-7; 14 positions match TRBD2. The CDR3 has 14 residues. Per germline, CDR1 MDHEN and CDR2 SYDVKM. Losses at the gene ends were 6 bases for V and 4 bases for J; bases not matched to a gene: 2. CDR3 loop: CASRGLAGVYEQYF. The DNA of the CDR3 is TGTGCCAGCAGGGGACTAGCGGGAGTATACGAGCAGTACTTC.

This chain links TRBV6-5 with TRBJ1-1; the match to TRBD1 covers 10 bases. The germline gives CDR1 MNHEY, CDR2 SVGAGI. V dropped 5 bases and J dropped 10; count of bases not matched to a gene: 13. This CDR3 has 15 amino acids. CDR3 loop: CASSKTGGAQPRAFF. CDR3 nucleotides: TGTGCCAGCAGTAAGACAGGGGGCGCGCAGCCACGAGCTTTCTTT.

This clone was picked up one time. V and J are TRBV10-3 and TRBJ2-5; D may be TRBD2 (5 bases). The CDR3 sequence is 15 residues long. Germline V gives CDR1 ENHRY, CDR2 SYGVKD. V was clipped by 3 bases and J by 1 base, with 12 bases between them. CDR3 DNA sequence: TGTGCCATCAGTGAAGGCAGAGGGTTCCAAGAGACCCAGTACTTC. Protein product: CAISEGRGFQETQYF.

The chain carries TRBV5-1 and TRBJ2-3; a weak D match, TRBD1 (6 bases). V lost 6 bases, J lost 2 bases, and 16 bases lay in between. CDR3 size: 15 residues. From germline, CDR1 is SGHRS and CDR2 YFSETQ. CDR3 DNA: TGCGCCAGCAAGGAGTCGACAGGATACACAGATACGCAGTATTTT. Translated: CASKESTGYTDTQYF.

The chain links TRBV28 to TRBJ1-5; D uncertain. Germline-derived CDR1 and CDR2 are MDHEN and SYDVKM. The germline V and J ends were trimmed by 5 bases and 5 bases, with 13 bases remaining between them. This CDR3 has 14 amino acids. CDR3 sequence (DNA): TGTGCCAGCAGTGATCTAATCCCCTATCAGCCCCAGCATTTT. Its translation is CASSDLIPYQPQHF.